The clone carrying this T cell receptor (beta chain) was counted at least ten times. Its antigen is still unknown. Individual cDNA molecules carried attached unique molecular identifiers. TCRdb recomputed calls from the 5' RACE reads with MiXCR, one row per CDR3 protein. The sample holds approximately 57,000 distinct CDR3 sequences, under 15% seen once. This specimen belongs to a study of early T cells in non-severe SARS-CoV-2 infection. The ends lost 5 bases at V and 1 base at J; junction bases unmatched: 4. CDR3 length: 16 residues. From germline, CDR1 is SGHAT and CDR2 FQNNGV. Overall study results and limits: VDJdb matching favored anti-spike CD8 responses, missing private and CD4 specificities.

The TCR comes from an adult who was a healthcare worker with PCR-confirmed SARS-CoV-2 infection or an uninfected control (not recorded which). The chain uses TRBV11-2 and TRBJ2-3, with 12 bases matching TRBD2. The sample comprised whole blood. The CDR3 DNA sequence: TGTGCCAGCAGCAGGACTAGCGGGGCGGGCACAGATACGCAGTATTTT. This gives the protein CASSRTSGAGTDTQYF.